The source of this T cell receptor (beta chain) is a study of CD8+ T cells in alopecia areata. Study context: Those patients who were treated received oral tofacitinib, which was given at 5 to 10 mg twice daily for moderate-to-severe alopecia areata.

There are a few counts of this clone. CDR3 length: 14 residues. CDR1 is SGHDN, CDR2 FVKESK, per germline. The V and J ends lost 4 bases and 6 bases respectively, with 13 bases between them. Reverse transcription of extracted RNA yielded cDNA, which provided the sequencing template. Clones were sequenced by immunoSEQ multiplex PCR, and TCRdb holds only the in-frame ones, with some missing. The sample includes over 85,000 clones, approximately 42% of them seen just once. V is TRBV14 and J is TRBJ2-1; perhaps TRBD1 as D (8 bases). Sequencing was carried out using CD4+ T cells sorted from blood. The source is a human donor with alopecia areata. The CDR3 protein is CASSRNRGGNEQFF. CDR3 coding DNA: TGTGCCAGCAGCCGAAACAGGGGGGGCAATGAGCAGTTCTTC.